This T cell receptor (beta chain) came from a study of blood T cell repertoires in COVID-19. The CDR3 runs 17 residues. Germline V gene lookup returns CDR1 KGHSH and CDR2 LQKENI. Trimming shortened V by 2 bases and J by 0 bases, and 14 bases separated the two germline ends. As originally analysed: Amplified reference gene primers provided the basis for estimating nucleated cell counts. Sequencing was performed with immunoSEQ multiplex PCR; in TCRdb, only in-frame clones are kept and a portion is missing. The V and J calls and the clone size are those of that table, but D and trimming were determined from the DNA. The sample yields about 110,000 clones, about 85% seen once.

Sequenced: peripheral blood. The chain joins TRBV18 to TRBJ2-4, with a tentative D call TRBD2 (6 bases). The sequence was collected from a human donor in a cohort sampled during active COVID-19. CDR3 sequence (DNA): TGTGCCAGCTCACCAATCGGGGGTGCGCTAGCCAAAAACATTCAGTACTTC. It yields the protein CASSPIGGALAKNIQYF.